The 20 T cell receptor beta chains presented below share a single source sample, sequenced in a study of breast tumors, draining lymph nodes, adjacent tissues. TCRdb reprocessed the multiplex PCR reads with MiXCR, giving one entry per CDR3 protein. The sample includes fewer than 200,000 distinct CDR3 sequences, roughly a third of them seen just once. Breast cancer patients provided tissue from their axillary draining lymph nodes. Input material: axillary lymph node tissue. These receptor sequences come from a female donor with breast cancer. Some clones in this sample may be carry-over from other donors' samples.

As for this clonotype: This sequence may be a read error, since a much larger clone differs from it by one base. This chain uses TRBV20-1 with TRBJ2-5, with TRBD2 matching over 14 bases. Germline values: CDR1 DFQATT, CDR2 SNEGSKA (reference sequence). Unmatched junction bases numbered 3, after V lost 2 bases and J lost 7 bases. This CDR3 contains 14 residues. CDR3 in amino acids: CSARRLAGGATQYF. The CDR3, as DNA: TGCAGTGCTAGACGACTAGCGGGGGGGGCGACCCAGTACTTC.

This clonotype was observed many times. CDR3 in amino acids: CSVGNEGGLGEQYF. The CDR3 DNA follows: TGCAGCGTTGGGAATGAAGGGGGCCTAGGCGAGCAGTACTTC. J is TRBJ2-7 and V is TRBV29-1; the match to TRBD1 covers 7 bases. J was trimmed by 6 bases and V by 4 bases; bases with no gene match: 12. Germline assignment: CDR1 SQVTM and CDR2 ANQGSEA. The CDR3 length is 14 residues.

With respect to this clonotype: This may come from a read error, since a much larger clone is one base off. The conserved closing phenylalanine or tryptophan is absent in this CDR3, likely reflecting a read error. The chain uses TRBV5-1 and TRBJ1-2, with TRBD1 matching over 7 bases. Germline assignment: CDR1 SGHRS and CDR2 YFSETQ. This CDR3 spans 13 amino acids. The junction had 8 bases not matched to a gene; V was cut back by 4 bases and J by 8 bases. CDR3 coding DNA: TGCGCCAGCAGCCCGGGACAGTCTTGGGGCTACACCTCC. It translates to CASSPGQSWGYTS.

The sample holds many counts of this clonotype. The V gene is TRBV20-1, the J gene TRBJ2-3; D is ambiguous. Germline loops: CDR1 DFQATT, CDR2 SNEGSKA (reference sequence). V shed 0 bases and J shed 4 bases, with 8 bases lying between them. The CDR3 spans 13 residues. CDR3 DNA sequence: TGCAGTGCTAGAGATGGTGGGCCAGATACGCAGTATTTT. Its protein is CSARDGGPDTQYF.

This clonotype was seen just once. One end of the junction fails to match germline, which may point to a read error. The chain recombines TRBV11-2 with TRBJ1-4; D uncertain. Germline V CDR1 and CDR2: SGHAT, FQNNGV. CDR3 length: 14 amino acids. CDR3 sequence (DNA): TGTGCCAGCAGCTTAGATCTTGCGGCGGGGAAACCGTTTTTT. It specifies CASSLDLAAGKPFF.

This clonotype was counted ten times or more. V gene TRBV2 combines with J gene TRBJ1-5, with D hard to call. Between the trimmed V and J ends, which lost 4 bases and 2 bases, there was a span of 12 bases. CDR3 size: 15 residues. The germline gives CDR1 SNHLY, CDR2 FYNNEI. CDR3 residues: CASSGPVPGNQPQHF. The CDR3 region has the DNA TGTGCCAGCAGTGGACCCGTACCCGGCAATCAGCCCCAGCATTTT. Together with reference TRBV2 and TRBJ1-5, the CDR3 gives the full variable domain: EPEVTQTPSHQVTQMGQEVILRCVPISNHLYFYWYRQILGQKVEFLVSFYNNEISEKSEIFDDQFSVERPDGSNFTLKIRSTKLEDSAMYFCASSGPVPGNQPQHFGDGTRLSIL.

At least ten counts were recorded for this clonotype. The genes are TRBV5-4 and TRBJ2-7, with TRBD2 matching over 8 bases. Germline V gene sequence: CDR1 SGHNT, CDR2 YYREEE (reference sequence). J was trimmed by 4 bases and V by 8 bases; bases with no gene match: 11. The CDR3 runs to 14 residues. CDR3: CASSLGGGHYEQYF. The CDR3 DNA reads TGTGCCAGTTCCCTCGGGGGGGGCCATTACGAGCAGTACTTC.

Worth noting for this clonotype: Since a much larger clone is just one base distant, this may be a read error. The rearrangement links TRBV6-2 or TRBV6-3 to TRBJ2-7; 8 bases are a match to TRBD1. The CDR3 is made up of 14 amino acids. J lost 4 bases, V lost 6 bases, and 8 bases had no gene match. Germline V CDR1 and CDR2: MNHEY, SVGEGT. For the CDR3, the DNA is TGTGCCAGCAGCCACGGGACAGGACTGTACGAGCAGTACTTC. It specifies CASSHGTGLYEQYF.

Worth noting for this clonotype: A read error may produce the germline difference seen at one junction end. The J gene is TRBJ1-2, the V gene TRBV7-9, with D possibly matching TRBD1 (6 bases). Germline-derived CDR1 and CDR2 are SEHNR and FQNEAQ (reference sequence). The CDR3 has 15 residues. The CDR3, as DNA: TGTGCCAGCAGCTTCAGGGGTCCGGAAGGGCACGGCTACCCCTTC. It encodes CASSFRGPEGHGYPF.

In its sample, this clonotype was seen a few times. Just one base apart from a much larger clone, this may be a read error. V gene TRBV7-6 combines with J gene TRBJ2-7; 11 nucleotides match TRBD1. CDR1 is SGHVS, CDR2 FNYEAQ, per germline. The CDR3 contains 15 residues. The CDR3 sequence: CASSSRTGGSYEQHF. The CDR3, as DNA: TGTGCCAGCAGCTCCCGGACAGGGGGCTCCTACGAGCAGCACTTC.

This clonotype occurred many times. The rearrangement joins TRBV6-2 or TRBV6-3 to TRBJ1-5; tentative D call: TRBD1 (6 bases). The CDR3 is 14 residues long. Trimming removed 6 bases from V and 2 bases from J, with 11 bases in between. CDR1 and CDR2 (germline): MNHEY, SVGEGT. The CDR3 sequence: CASSRDIRNQPQHF. The CDR3 region has the DNA TGTGCCAGCAGCCGGGACATTCGCAATCAGCCCCAGCATTTT.

Concerning this clonotype: This may come from a read error, since a much larger clone is one base off. The chain employs TRBV7-9 and TRBJ1-2; no clear D gene. CDR3 size: 15 residues. Germline CDR1 reads SEHNR; CDR2 reads FQNEAQ (reference sequence). DNA of the CDR3: TGTGCCAGCAGCTTGCAGCGCGAGAGCAACTATGGCTACCCCTTC. Translation gives CASSLQRESNYGYPF.

This clonotype was counted many times. The rearrangement uses TRBV28 and TRBJ1-2, with D unresolved. Trimming shortened V by 7 bases and J by 4 bases, and 10 bases separated the two germline ends. The CDR3 spans 12 residues. The germline CDR1 and CDR2 sequences are MDHEN and SYDVKM. CDR3 in amino acids: CASKLLGYGYTF. In nucleotides, the CDR3 is TGTGCCAGCAAACTCCTCGGCTATGGCTACACCTTC.

This clonotype was found many times. The gene calls are TRBV24-1 and TRBJ1-3; D is ambiguous. V lost 10 bases and J lost 8, with 8 bases in between. The CDR3 spans 10 residues. CDR1 is KGHDR, CDR2 SFDVKD, per germline. The chain's CDR3 is CATEGDTIYF. CDR3 DNA: TGTGCCACGGAGGGAGACACCATATATTTT.

This clonotype was seen only a few times. The junction shows a germline mismatch at one end, possibly a read error. This chain uses TRBV6-6 with TRBJ2-1, with TRBD1 matching over 9 bases. The CDR3 loop spans 16 amino acids. Germline V lookup: CDR1 MNHNY, CDR2 SVGAGI (reference sequence). CDR3 DNA: TGTGCCAGCAGTCACTCGGGGACAGGGCGGGACAATGAGCAGTTCTTC. Its protein product is CASSHSGTGRDNEQFF.

This clonotype has only a few counts. The chain combines TRBV3-1 with TRBJ1-1; D is ambiguous. CDR3 size: 13 residues. Per the germline V gene, CDR1 is LGHDT and CDR2 is YNNKEL (reference sequence). Trimming cost V 6 bases and J 5 bases, with 13 bases left between them. This CDR3 reads CASRDGRRTEAFF. CDR3 sequence (DNA): TGTGCCAGCAGAGACGGCCGAAGGACTGAAGCTTTCTTT.

Note on this clonotype: Just one base apart from a much larger clone, this may be a read error. The V gene is TRBV6-5, the J gene TRBJ2-7, with D unresolved. The CDR3 runs to 12 residues. V was cut by 7 bases and J by 2 bases, with 9 bases left in between. Germline V gene sequence: CDR1 MNHEY, CDR2 SVGAGI. The CDR3 DNA reads as TGTGCCAGCACCCCAGGCACCTACGAGCAGTACTTC. This sequence encodes CASTPGTYEQYF.

This clonotype showed up just a few times. A read error may be the cause here, since a much bigger clone is one base away. The J gene is TRBJ2-7, the V gene TRBV20-1; 10 nucleotides align to TRBD2. With 3 bases clipped from V and 2 bases from J, the junction kept 7 bases outside the gene matches. The CDR3 consists of 15 residues. Germline V gene lookup returns CDR1 DFQATT and CDR2 SNEGSKA (reference sequence). The CDR3 protein is CSASDPSGGPYEQYF. CDR3 coding DNA: TGCAGTGCTAGTGACCCTAGCGGGGGTCCCTACGAGCAGTACTTC.

This clonotype has a handful of counts. The chain recombines TRBV6-1 with TRBJ2-3; maybe TRBD2 (6 bases). Germline V gene data show CDR1 as MNHNS and CDR2 as SASEGT. V was pared by 0 bases and J by 2 bases, with 18 bases between. There are 18 residues in the CDR3. This CDR3 reads CASSEAPVGAGPTDTQYF. CDR3 bases: TGTGCCAGCAGTGAAGCTCCCGTTGGCGCGGGGCCCACAGATACGCAGTATTTT.

In its sample, this clonotype was seen many times. This sequence joins TRBV20-1 and TRBJ1-2, with 12 bases identical to TRBD1. CDR1 is DFQATT, CDR2 SNEGSKA, per germline (reference sequence). V lost 5 bases and J lost 2; bases outside the gene matches: 6. The CDR3 runs to 15 residues. CDR3: CSASTGTGGNYGYTF. The CDR3 DNA reads as TGCAGTGCTTCAACTGGGACAGGGGGCAACTATGGCTACACCTTC.